Listed below are T cell receptor beta chains from one sample, sequenced in a study of blood T cell repertoires in COVID-19. Here immunoSEQ multiplex PCR was the method, and the copy in TCRdb shows in-frame clones only, minus some. Seen here are approximately 300,000 clones, under 90% observed once, and the top ten hold about 1.7%. Input material: peripheral blood. Receptor source: a woman younger than 45 with COVID-19, enrolled during active disease. The CDR3 runs from the conserved cysteine through the conserved F or W. A D gene is named only where the DNA matches it firmly. Not all rows give a size; the values are once, few, many and, for expanded clones, a class.

v_gene	d_gene	abundance	j_gene	CDR3nt	CDR3aa
TRBV5-6	TRBD1	.	TRBJ1-1	TGTGCCAGCAGCATAGGGACAGTCACTGAAGCTTTCTTT	CASSIGTVTEAFF
TRBV2	TRBD2	.	TRBJ2-3	TGTGCCAGCAGCCTTTACGGGGGGTTCGAAGATACGCAGTATTTT	CASSLYGGFEDTQYF
TRBV19	.	.	TRBJ1-4	TGTGCCAGTAGTCACCAGATCGATGAAAAACTGTTTTTT	CASSHQIDEKLFF
TRBV3-1/TRBV3-2	.	.	TRBJ1-2	TGTGCCAGCAGCCTTACCGTCAGGGCCAACTATGGCTACACCTTC	CASSLTVRANYGYTF
TRBV4-2	.	.	TRBJ1-6	TGTGCCAGCAGCCAAGGACTTCAGGGGCCGGATTCACCCCTCCACTTT	CASSQGLQGPDSPLHF
TRBV7-2	.	few	TRBJ1-2	TGTGCCAGCAGCTTAGAACGGACAAATTATGGCTACACCTTC	CASSLERTNYGYTF
TRBV5-1	TRBD1	.	TRBJ1-1	TGCGCCAGCAGCTTGGGACAGGGAGTGAACACTGAAGCTTTCTTT	CASSLGQGVNTEAFF
TRBV28	.	.	TRBJ1-4	TGTGCCAGCAGTTTAGGTACAACCTCTAATGAAAAACTGTTTTTT	CASSLGTTSNEKLFF
TRBV14	.	few	TRBJ1-5	TGTGCCAGCAGCCAAGGGGGAGGGAGGAATCAGCCCCAGCATTTT	CASSQGGGRNQPQHF
TRBV12-3/TRBV12-4	TRBD1	.	TRBJ1-2	TGTGCCAGCAGTTTACAGGGGGAAGATGGCTACACCTTC	CASSLQGEDGYTF
TRBV11-2	.	few	TRBJ1-2	TGTGCCAGTAGACAGGTGGGGAACTATGGCTACACCTTC	CASRQVGNYGYTF
TRBV28	.	once	TRBJ1-1	TGTGCCAGCAGTGCTCTCGCTCAGGTGAACACTGAAGCTTTCTTT	CASSALAQVNTEAFF
TRBV7-2	TRBD1	.	TRBJ1-2	TGTGCCAGCAGCTTAGAGGGGGCCCTTAGTTACTATGGCTACACCTTC	CASSLEGALSYYGYTF
TRBV4-1	TRBD2	.	TRBJ2-3	TGCGCCAGCAGCCATCCGGGACTAGCGTCCCCGCTCCTCCTTAGCACAGATACGCAGTATTTT	CASSHPGLASPLLLSTDTQYF
TRBV5-6	.	.	TRBJ2-2	TGTGCCAGCAGCATAGATACTGGGAGCGGGGAGCTGTTTTTT	CASSIDTGSGELFF
TRBV30	TRBD1	.	TRBJ2-7	TGTGCCTGTCTCACAGGGGAAACCTACGAGCAGTACTTC	CACLTGETYEQYF
TRBV7-8	TRBD2	.	TRBJ2-5	TGTGCCAGCAGCAGACGACAAGGGAGGGTGGAGACCCAGTACTTC	CASSRRQGRVETQYF
TRBV28	.	.	TRBJ2-1	TGTGCCAGCAGTATAAGGGGGATGTACAATGAGCAGTTCTTC	CASSIRGMYNEQFF
TRBV15	.	.	TRBJ1-2	TGTGCCACCAGCACCGTAGCCCGGCCTAACTATGGCTACACCTTC	CATSTVARPNYGYTF
TRBV2	TRBD2	.	TRBJ2-1	TGTGCCAGCAGTAAGGAGGGACTAGCGGGGGAGAATGAGCAGTTCTTC	CASSKEGLAGENEQFF
TRBV18	TRBD2	once	TRBJ2-3	TGTGCCAGCTCACCGCGGACTAGCGGGGTTTTGGATACGCAGTATTTT	CASSPRTSGVLDTQYF
TRBV7-9	TRBD1	.	TRBJ2-3	TGTGCCAGCAGTCCAGGGGGCCCAGGGGAGCCCCCGGATACGCAGTATTTT	CASSPGGPGEPPDTQYF
TRBV7-9	TRBD2	.	TRBJ2-1	TGTGCCAGCAGCCGTACGCTTGCGGGGGAAGACAATGAGCAGTTCTTC	CASSRTLAGEDNEQFF
TRBV19	.	few	TRBJ1-1	TGTGCCAGTAGTACGGATTCGGGGAACACTGAAGCTTTCTTT	CASSTDSGNTEAFF
TRBV18	TRBD1	.	TRBJ2-1	TGTGCCAGCTCACCGGGACAGCCTTCGGCCATGCAGCAGTTCTTC	CASSPGQPSAMQQFF
TRBV5-1	.	.	TRBJ2-3	TGCGCCAGCAGCATGTCTAGCACAGATACGCAGTATTTT	CASSMSSTDTQYF
TRBV6-2/TRBV6-3	TRBD1	.	TRBJ1-5	TGTGCCAGCAGTTTTTCTCAGGGGGCGCGGAGCAATCAGCCCCAGCATTTT	CASSFSQGARSNQPQHF
TRBV7-3	.	.	TRBJ1-4	TGTGCCAGCAGCCTACCTCCGGGGGACTCTGCGGGAATTTGGGAAAAACTGTTTTTT	CASSLPPGDSAGIWEKLFF
TRBV20-1	.	.	TRBJ1-4	TGCAGTGCTCTCGGGGATGAAAAACTGTTTTTT	CSALGDEKLFF
TRBV4-2	.	.	TRBJ2-1	TGTGCCAGCAGCCAATGGCCTCTTGAGCAGTTCTTC	CASSQWPLEQFF
TRBV3-1/TRBV3-2	.	.	TRBJ2-1	TGTGCCAGCAGCCAAGTGGGCCCTCGATCCCAACAGTTCTTC	CASSQVGPRSQQFF
TRBV6-5	.	.	TRBJ1-6	TGTGCCAGCAGCTCGGTAGGGGGTACTTCACCCCTCCACTTT	CASSSVGGTSPLHF
TRBV7-9	TRBD1	.	TRBJ1-2	TGTGCCAGCAGCTTAGGAAGTGGTGGACAGGGCCATGGCTACACCTTC	CASSLGSGGQGHGYTF
TRBV24-1	TRBD1	.	TRBJ2-1	TGTGCCACCAGTGAGTCGGGACAGGGGGTGGATGAGCAGTTCTTC	CATSESGQGVDEQFF
TRBV28	TRBD1	.	TRBJ1-6	TGTGCCAGCAGTTTAGGGACAGGGGGCGCTTCACCCCTCCACTTT	CASSLGTGGASPLHF
TRBV18	.	.	TRBJ1-2	TGTGCCAGCTCACCGGGGGCCAGTAACTATGGCTACACCTTC	CASSPGASNYGYTF
TRBV2	TRBD1	few	TRBJ1-5	TGTGCCAGCAGAGGGACAGCCAACAATCAGCCCCAGCATTTT	CASRGTANNQPQHF
TRBV6-5	.	once	TRBJ1-5	TGTGCCAGCAAGGTTTCAGGGGGCAATCAGCCCCAGCATTTT	CASKVSGGNQPQHF
TRBV11-2	.	.	TRBJ2-2	TGTGCCAGCAGCTTAATCTATGTCAGGGCCTTCGCCGGGGAGCTGTTTTTT	CASSLIYVRAFAGELFF
TRBV5-1	TRBD1	.	TRBJ1-4	TGCGCCAGCAGCTCCTCCGGGACAGGGTCTGAAAAACTGTTTTTT	CASSSSGTGSEKLFF
TRBV5-5	TRBD1	.	TRBJ1-2	TGTGCCAGCAGCTTAGGCCCGGGACAGGGGGCGCAGAACTATGGCTACACCTTC	CASSLGPGQGAQNYGYTF
TRBV14	.	once	TRBJ1-1	TGTGCCAGCAGCCAAGGACTTATGGCTTTCTTT	CASSQGLMAFF
TRBV5-1	.	.	TRBJ1-3	TGCGCCAGCAGCCAAGACAACCCAGGGCCCGGAAACACCATATATTTT	CASSQDNPGPGNTIYF
TRBV7-2	.	.	TRBJ2-3	TGTGCCAGCAGCCTGGGCCTTGACTACTACGGCACAGATACGCAGTATTTT	CASSLGLDYYGTDTQYF
TRBV9	.	.	TRBJ1-4	TGTGCCAGCAGCCCAGGGTCGACTAATGAAAAACTGTTTTTT	CASSPGSTNEKLFF
TRBV29-1	TRBD1	.	TRBJ1-4	TGCAGCGGACAGGACAGGGCAACTAATGAAAAACTGTTTTTT	CSGQDRATNEKLFF
TRBV5-1	.	.	TRBJ2-5	TGCGCCAGCAGCCCCGACCGAGGGCAAGAGACCCAGTACTTC	CASSPDRGQETQYF
TRBV7-9	TRBD1	.	TRBJ2-5	TGTGCCAGCAGCTTAGGGGGACAGGGCCTATGGACCCAGTACTTC	CASSLGGQGLWTQYF
TRBV7-2	.	.	TRBJ2-1	TGTGCCAGCAGCTTCCCCCCCGGGAACAATGAGCAGTTCTTC	CASSFPPGNNEQFF
TRBV7-2	TRBD1	.	TRBJ1-4	TGTGCCAGCACCTTAAGAAGTGGGACAGGGAGTGAAAAACTGTTTTTT	CASTLRSGTGSEKLFF
TRBV10-3	TRBD1	.	TRBJ2-1	TGTGCCACAAGTGGACAGGGCGGGAATGAGCAGTTCTTC	CATSGQGGNEQFF
TRBV10-3	.	.	TRBJ1-3	TGTGCCATCAGACAGACAGAATGGAACACCATATATTTT	CAIRQTEWNTIYF
TRBV27	.	once	TRBJ1-1	TGTGCCAGCAGAGTGCTAGGGGCTACTGAAGCTTTCTTT	CASRVLGATEAFF
TRBV5-1	TRBD1	.	TRBJ1-1	TGCGCCAGCAGCCTCGATGGACAGGGGAACACTGAAGCTTTCTTT	CASSLDGQGNTEAFF
TRBV4-1	.	once	TRBJ2-7	TGCGCCAGCAGCCAAGCTCTCGGCTACGAGCAGTACTTC	CASSQALGYEQYF